The following is a TCR beta chain sequence with its context. The antigen is unknown. This specimen comes from a study of shared clonotypes between healthy human individuals. Overall study findings and caveats: The represented genetic and exposure-history diversity was limited by the small number of donors.

It was at deep level that the assay was run. The table came from immunoSEQ multiplex PCR; TCRdb's copy has only in-frame clones and leaves some out. The sample includes about 490,000 clones, around 80% of them seen just once. This CDR3 has 15 amino acids. Losses at the gene ends were 6 bases for V and 4 bases for J; bases not matched to a gene: 8. Per the germline V gene, CDR1 is MNHEY and CDR2 is SMNVEV (reference sequence). The sequencing input was PBMCs. The chain joins TRBV27 to TRBJ2-3; 9 nucleotides align to TRBD2. The clonotype originates from a woman aged 40 to 50 in good health. Some clones in this sample may be carry-over from other donors' samples. CDR3 residues: CASRAGGPSSDTQYF. The CDR3 coding sequence is TGTGCCAGCAGGGCGGGAGGGCCCTCTTCAGATACGCAGTATTTT.